These 15 T cell receptor beta chains were all obtained from the same sample, sequenced in a study of blood T cell repertoires in COVID-19. Data came from immunoSEQ multiplex PCR; TCRdb stores just in-frame clones and leaves some out. The sample has fewer than 110,000 clones; 90% to 95% are singletons. Sequenced: peripheral blood. The receptor source for this set is a woman aged 30 to 39 with acute or convalescent COVID-19.

V usage is TRBV18 and J usage is TRBJ1-2, with unresolved D. This CDR3 region has 15 residues. Trimming stripped 4 bases from V and 7 bases from J, with 19 bases between. Germline CDR1 reads KGHSH; CDR2 reads LQKENI. The CDR3 DNA is TGTGCCAGCTCACAAGAAGACTCCTACCCTAGTGGCTACACCTTC. Residues: CASSQEDSYPSGYTF.

The chain is built from TRBV29-1 and TRBJ1-1; the match to TRBD1 covers 7 bases. Germline V CDR1 and CDR2: SQVTM, ANQGSEA. The length of the CDR3 is 16 residues. V gave up 7 bases and J gave up 0 bases; unmatched junction bases: 14. The CDR3 here is CSATLTGQAVNTEAFF. DNA of the CDR3: TGCAGCGCAACCCTAACCGGACAGGCTGTGAACACTGAAGCTTTCTTT.

This clone was seen only once. The chain is built from TRBV6-1 and TRBJ2-7; D uncertain. The ends were cut back, 3 bases at V and 6 bases at J, with 9 bases in the middle. Germline V gene data show CDR1 as MNHNS and CDR2 as SASEGT. This CDR3 has 12 amino acids. This CDR3 reads CASSESGREQYF. In DNA form, the CDR3 reads TGTGCCAGCAGTGAGAGTGGGCGCGAGCAGTACTTC.

This clone came up many times. The chain links TRBV11-2 to TRBJ2-1; tentative D call: TRBD1 (7 bases). Germline V gene sequence: CDR1 SGHAT, CDR2 FQNNGV. The V end was cut by 5 bases, the J end by 6 bases, with 14 bases between. This CDR3 contains 14 residues. This chain's CDR3 is CASSQTQGGNEQFF. The DNA of the CDR3 is TGTGCCAGCAGCCAGACCCAGGGGGGCAATGAGCAGTTCTTC. The whole variable domain, filled in from reference TRBV11-2 and TRBJ2-1, reads EAGVAQSPRYKIIEKRQSVAFWCNPISGHATLYWYQQILGQGPKLLIQFQNNGVVDDSQLPKDRFSAERLKGVDSTLKIQPAKLEDSAVYLCASSQTQGGNEQFFGPGTRLTVL.

The CDR3 sequence is CASSDSAGAYNEQFF. CDR3 DNA sequence: TGTGCCAGCAGTGACTCTGCGGGAGCGTACAATGAGCAGTTCTTC. This rearrangement joins TRBV6-4 to TRBJ2-1, with TRBD2 identical over 7 bases. The junction had 3 bases not matched to a gene; V was cut back by 0 bases and J by 4 bases. The CDR3 is 15 residues long. Germline lookup yields CDR1 MRHNA and CDR2 SNTAGT.

This clone was counted between two and nine times. The chain links TRBV5-6 to TRBJ1-1; 7 bases match TRBD1. Germline V gene data show CDR1 as SGHDT and CDR2 as YYEEEE. V was pared by 4 bases and J by 1 base, with 1 base of the junction left unmatched. The CDR3 has 13 amino acids. The CDR3 nucleotides are TGTGCCAGCAGCCGGACAGGGAACACTGAAGCTTTCTTT. Translated, it gives CASSRTGNTEAFF.

This chain links TRBV6-5 with TRBJ1-1; 8 bases are a match to TRBD1. Germline trimming cut 0 bases from V and 5 bases from J; bases unmatched to any gene: 2. Per germline, CDR1 MNHEY and CDR2 SVGAGI. CDR3 length: 14 residues. As DNA, the CDR3 is TGTGCCAGCAGTTACTCGCAGGGGGCTACTGAAGCTTTCTTT. It is translated as CASSYSQGATEAFF.

This chain links TRBV3-1 (or the pseudogene TRBV3-2) with TRBJ1-1; 7 bases map to TRBD1. Trimming cost V 0 bases and J 5 bases; bases outside gene matches: 3. In germline, CDR1 is LGHDT, CDR2 YNNKEL (reference sequence). This CDR3 contains 14 residues. This chain's CDR3 is CASSQDAGGTEAFF. The CDR3 DNA reads as TGTGCCAGCAGCCAAGATGCAGGGGGTACTGAAGCTTTCTTT.

V usage is TRBV9 and J usage is TRBJ1-2; tentatively, D is TRBD1 (6 bases). The V end was cut by 4 bases, the J end by 1 base, with 14 bases between. Germline CDR1 reads SGDLS; CDR2 reads YYNGEE. There are 15 residues in the CDR3. CDR3 sequence reads: CASSKRQAFNYGYTF. CDR3 nucleotide sequence: TGTGCCAGCAGCAAGCGACAGGCCTTTAACTATGGCTACACCTTC. The full variable domain, in which reference TRBV9 and TRBJ1-2 provide the parts outside the CDR3, is DSGVTQTPKHLITATGQRVTLRCSPRSGDLSVYWYQQSLDQGLQFLIQYYNGEERAKGNILERFSAQQFPDLHSELNLSSLELGDSALYFCASSKRQAFNYGYTFGSGTRLTVV.

The gene calls are TRBV4-3 and TRBJ2-2, with D possibly matching TRBD1 (5 bases). The germline V gene encodes CDR1 LGHNA and CDR2 YSLEER. The CDR3 spans 17 residues. The V end was cut by 3 bases, the J end by 2 bases, with 16 bases between. CDR3 loop: CASSQVLGQGNTGELFF. CDR3 bases: TGCGCCAGCAGCCAGGTCCTCGGGCAGGGTAACACCGGGGAGCTGTTTTTT.

The chain uses TRBV28 and TRBJ1-5; D gene uncertain. Germline CDR1 is MDHEN and CDR2 is SYDVKM. CDR3 length: 11 amino acids. Trimming stripped 3 bases from V and 8 bases from J, with 5 bases between. CDR3 in DNA: TGTGCCAGCAGTTTCCGGGAGCCCCAGCATTTT. This codes for CASSFREPQHF.

J is TRBJ1-1 and V is TRBV12-3 or TRBV12-4; tentatively, D is TRBD1 (5 bases). V was clipped by 10 bases and J by 9 bases, with 15 bases between them. The CDR3 contains 11 residues. The CDR3 loop reads CATNRGGKAFF. The CDR3, as DNA: TGTGCCACCAATAGGGGTGGGAAAGCTTTCTTT.

This CDR3 is CASSLGVLAGGLHTQYF. As DNA, the CDR3 is TGTGCCAGCAGCTTAGGGGTTCTAGCGGGAGGGCTACATACGCAGTATTTT. The J gene is TRBJ2-3, the V gene TRBV7-2; 12 bases are a match to TRBD2. Germline trimming cut 1 base from V and 7 bases from J; bases unmatched to any gene: 9. The CDR3 is made up of 17 amino acids. Germline CDR1 reads SGHTA; CDR2 reads FQGNSA.

V usage is TRBV19 and J usage is TRBJ2-1; D unclear. This CDR3 contains 15 residues. The V end lost 1 base, the J end lost 0 bases, and 7 bases lay between the germline ends. CDR1 LNHDA and CDR2 SQIVND come from the germline V gene (reference sequence). The CDR3 DNA follows: TGTGCCAGTAGTATAGGCTCTAGCTCCTACAATGAGCAGTTCTTC. Translation: CASSIGSSSYNEQFF. Drawing the rest from reference TRBV19 and TRBJ2-1, the complete variable domain is DGGITQSPKYLFRKEGQNVTLSCEQNLNHDAMYWYRQDPGQGLRLIYYSQIVNDFQKGDIAEGYSVSREKKESFPLTVTSAQKNPTAFYLCASSIGSSSYNEQFFGPGTRLTVL.

V gene TRBV30 combines with J gene TRBJ1-5, with D maybe TRBD1 (6 bases). Trimming left V 2 bases short and J 4 bases short, with 12 bases between. Per the germline V gene, CDR1 is GTSNPN and CDR2 is SVGIG (reference sequence). The CDR3 loop spans 14 amino acids. The CDR3 region has the DNA TGTGCCTGGAGTCAGGACAGCCTAAATCAGCCCCAGCATTTT. Its translation: CAWSQDSLNQPQHF.